This T cell receptor beta chain was identified in a study of control samples from healthy donors and cancer patients. Germline V gene lookup returns CDR1 MNHEY and CDR2 SVGAGI. V lost 5 bases to trimming and J lost 3 bases, with 5 bases between them. There are 11 residues in the CDR3. The protocol was immunoSEQ multiplex PCR, while the TCRdb copy is restricted to in-frame clones and leaves out a portion. The sample lists around 58,000 clones; roughly 95% were seen once. The sample consisted of blood. The chain combines TRBV6-5 with TRBJ2-7; D remains ambiguous. The sequence came from a woman aged 18 to 35 in good health. This CDR3 is CASSRNYEQYF. DNA for the CDR3: TGTGCCAGCAGTCGTAACTACGAGCAGTACTTC.